This TCR beta chain was captured in a study of blood T cell repertoires in COVID-19. Background on the study: Sources were T cells, B-cell-depleted T cells, or PBMCs; the material itself was cDNA or gDNA.

The method was immunoSEQ multiplex PCR; TCRdb's version includes in-frame clones alone and lacks a portion of them. Of approximately 160,000 clones detected, roughly four fifths appear once; the ten largest clones hold 11%. Germline assignment: CDR1 LNHDA and CDR2 SQIVND (reference sequence). The CDR3 runs 18 residues. J was trimmed by 2 bases and V by 1 base; bases with no gene match: 10. The receptor was derived from a man aged 60 to 75 with active or convalescent COVID-19. V is TRBV19 and J is TRBJ2-3; 9 bases are shared with TRBD2. The sample taken for sequencing was peripheral blood. CDR3 nucleotide sequence: TGTGCCAGTAGTATAGCGGGACTAGCCCTACGAACCACAGATACGCAGTATTTT. Translating gives CASSIAGLALRTTDTQYF.